This T cell receptor beta chain comes out of a study of tissue T cells after allogeneic stem cell transplantation (dated by TCRdb to between 2022 and 2023). As for the study more broadly: TCR beta repertoires were profiled across many tissues obtained from research autopsies of patients with and without GVHD, as well as in mouse models of GVHD. On the human side, the study was prospective and observational, with no blinding or randomization.

As encoded in the germline V gene (reference sequence), CDR1 is KGHPV while CDR2 is FQNQEV. Taken from cysteine to phenylalanine, the CDR3 has 13 residues. Of the CDR3's DNA, 36 bases were read; they are in frame from base 1. At the junction V is shortened by 5 bases and J by 1 base; bases outside the gene matches: 1. The label giving this sample's time point can be read as: mouse harvest day 7 after allogeneic transplant. Mouse grafts combined 10^7 T-cell-depleted bone marrow cells with 10^6 splenic CD5+ T cells, given via tail vein injection. Mouse GVHD was modeled in a major MHC-mismatch B6 (H2b) into BALB/c (H2d) model, with tissues profiled at day 7 or 14. Mouse tissues and retro-orbital blood were harvested on day 7 or 14 post-transplant using separate sterile tools per animal; livers were flushed beforehand. Before genomic DNA isolation with the DNeasy Blood & Tissue Kit, mouse tissues were minced with razor blades in buffered saline.

This clone registers as medium-sized (0.01 to 0.1%) within its sample. Its specific antigen is unknown. For this mouse receptor, gene names and germline sequences are murine. The read terminates 1 residue ahead of where the CDR3 ends, so the germline J gene completes it. General conclusions and limits of the study: Within patients, how anatomically similar tissues were was a major factor shaping TCR repertoire composition, regardless of disease or transplant status. In both patients and mice, only a limited portion of the TCR repertoire detected in tissues was captured by blood and spleen T cells. Which tissue TCRs were alloreactive or antigen-specific was not determined in the study, and some clones might have been persisting host cells. Not many T cell clones showed up in more than one patient, yet clustering based on motifs uncovered repertoire signatures that were shared across patients in a tissue-specific way. A small and clinically heterogeneous patient cohort was studied, and sampling depth was acknowledged as a limitation.

The protocol used for the library was the immunoSEQ multiplex PCR assay. TCRbeta CDR3 sequencing was done by Adaptive Biotechnologies at survey depth, reporting CDR3 sequences, V/J genes, productive frequency and template counts. Amplification of TCR beta CDR3 regions was performed from genomic DNA rather than from RNA. The study's own analysis went as follows. Jensen-Shannon divergence was used to quantify pairwise repertoire overlap between tissues, with a value of 1 meaning complete divergence and a value of 0 meaning identical repertoires. Based on pairwise JSD values, tissues were grouped by single-linkage agglomerative hierarchical clustering, and the results were shown as dendrograms. GLIPH2 was applied to all patient samples using simulation_depth 1000, kmer_min_depth 3, and cdr3_length_cutoff 8, and only groups with more than two unique CDR3s were retained. A standardized tissue-overlap score extrapolated Jaccard GLIPH-group overlap across patients to a standard repertoire size of 1000 clones. To look at how diversity was associated with clinical or experimental variables, linear mixed-effect models were used, with tissue treated as a fixed effect and individual treated as a random effect. TCRdb holds this immuneACCESS table with in-frame rearrangements only. Some clones are missing; in checked studies, unresolved V genes explain under half, and the rest has no known cause. V, J and clone size derive from that table, while D and trimming were established from the DNA sequence. The sample includes around 8,000 clones, with roughly half observed a single time. Jointly, the top ten make up around 7% of the sample.

The rearrangement joined TRBV26 to TRBJ2-7; 8 central bases correspond to TRBD1. The origin of this receptor is a female BALB/c mouse given C57BL/6 T cells with graft-versus-host disease after an allogeneic hematopoietic cell transplant. The sequenced material came from gut tissue. The part of the CDR3 DNA that was read is TGTGCCAGCAGTGACAGGGGTTCCTATGAACAGTAC. Its product reads: CASSDRGSYEQY. The whole CDR3 region reads CASSDRGSYEQYF.